This TCR beta chain is from a study of beta chain features in type 1 diabetes. Overall study results and limits: PCR might favor shorter templates, equally in patients and controls. TCRB CDR3s from Type 1 diabetes patients were moderately but significantly shorter in all four CD4+ subsets. Sequencing from cDNA could over-represent high-TCR-expressing cells.

Expressed TCRB transcripts were sequenced because the entire RNA isolate underwent reverse transcription. About 3.6 million reads on average were seen across naive, central memory and regulatory T cell samples. Sequencing used immunoSEQ multiplex PCR; TCRdb keeps in-frame clones, though not all of them. The sample holds a few hundred thousand clones, around a tenth seen once. This clone was seen a few times. Its antigen remains unknown. Stem cell-like memory, regulatory, central memory and naive CD4+ cells were sorted via CD45RO/CCR7/CD25/CD127/CD95/CD27. The V and J ends lost 2 bases and 0 bases respectively, with 14 bases between them. The CDR3 is 17 residues long. The germline V gene has CDR1 SGHTA and CDR2 FQGNSA.

The material sequenced was central memory CD4+ T cells from blood. The clonotype originates from a man younger than 45 with type 1 diabetes. The chain recombines TRBV7-2 with TRBJ2-1; D gene ambiguous. CDR3 nucleotides: TGTGCCAGCAGCTTACAGGTCAGGTTTGCCTCCTACAATGAGCAGTTCTTC. Its protein is CASSLQVRFASYNEQFF.